This is a list of T cell receptor beta chains from one sample in a study of shared T cell receptors in the human thymus. Method: immunoSEQ multiplex PCR; TCRdb's copy keeps in-frame clones and lacks some. The sample includes hundreds of thousands of clones, around 87% of them seen just once. These same data were also listed under a study on human thymus T cells.

Material for sequencing was thymocytes. Receptor source: a boy younger than two with a congenital heart defect. Both conserved end residues are part of each CDR3. The order of the fields is V gene, clone size, CDR3 protein. Rows give clone size only sometimes, using once, few, many, or a class for an expanded clone.

TRBV10-3,NA,CAISEFDRENQPQHF
TRBV6-6,once,CASSYSRVSSYEQYF
TRBV7-4,once,CASSLGAGGGHEQYF
TRBV15,NA,CATSRDGTAILATEAFF
TRBV7-9,NA,CASSSSGGHYEQYF
TRBV4-3,few,CASSQDRGTTKKLFF
TRBV6-1,NA,CASSEVAFNQPQHF
TRBV19,NA,CASSRLAGSYNEQFF
TRBV9,NA,CASSVAVGLAGDRRETQYF
TRBV2,NA,CASSEPRLAGGPNRFYEQYF
TRBV4-1,NA,CASSPARELYTEAFF
TRBV28,NA,CASSAPGQDSGNTIYF
TRBV27,NA,CASRRNPGTPNPYGYTF
TRBV5-8,NA,CASSLTGGGYTF
TRBV14,NA,CASSFRDFSGNTIYF
TRBV11-1,NA,CASSPAASGGSYEQYF
TRBV15,few,CATSRRGGEQFF
TRBV14,NA,CASSLGLAVYNEQFF
TRBV4-1,once,CASSQDSGPNYGYTF
TRBV7-2,NA,CASSQGGANYGYTF
TRBV5-1,NA,CASRLAGVGDTQYF
TRBV5-5,NA,CASSWTYRDWTDTQYF
TRBV7-9,NA,CASSLAQGTGWSGYTF
TRBV28,NA,CASSSRRDNEQFF
TRBV5-1,NA,CASSLGTSGRAHPQETQYF
TRBV5-1,NA,CASSLAGMAPYEQYF
TRBV14,NA,CASSQAGGGEKLFF
TRBV28,NA,CASSFSGGRNQPQHF
TRBV2,few,CASRDTGSGSYTF
TRBV28,NA,CAIGTGPSYEQYF
TRBV5-4,NA,CASSFHANEKLFF
TRBV28,few,CASSPFRGQKNNQPQHF
TRBV30,NA,CAWSVSQGIQPQHF
TRBV23-1,NA,CASSQHRQVVRSGANVLTF
TRBV5-1,NA,CASSLAGGNSGNTIYF
TRBV25-1,NA,CASSGSKLPGANVLTF
TRBV5-1,NA,CASSLGGNTEAFF
TRBV2,NA,CASSEPASGSYEQFF
TRBV19,NA,CASSIGTSGPQYF
TRBV27,NA,CASSLRLGRSYEQYF
TRBV28,NA,CANNGLVSYEQYF
TRBV30,NA,CACLTGTGGADSTEAFF
TRBV27,NA,CASSPAGQGLRQPQHF
TRBV7-9,NA,CASSPGNRLLNYGYTF
TRBV4-3,once,CASSIRTVVSSGANVLTF
TRBV20-1,NA,CSARQVEQYF
TRBV28,NA,CASSSKPYTGELFF
TRBV2,NA,CASSAGTTPYEQYF
TRBV29-1,NA,CSVEAGIGARGETEAFF
TRBV6-1,few,CATWRARSYNEQFF
TRBV16,few,CASSLSPPGHSSYEQYF
TRBV23-1,once,CASSQSRGGQGPYEQYF
TRBV27,NA,CASTPRITAPGLVDEQYF
TRBV5-1,NA,CASSLRTGGACGYTF
TRBV20-1,NA,CSAPTGERAFF